The clone carrying this TCR beta chain was recorded only once. This sample is part of a study of brain T cells in children with intractable seizures. Sample time point: blood from clinic visit 5 months post-surgery; TSC patient then seizure free. The CDR3 sequence is 15 residues long. Germline CDR1 is LNHDA and CDR2 is SQIVND (reference sequence). Trimming shortened V by 2 bases and J by 0 bases, and 8 bases separated the two germline ends. The data were produced by immunoSEQ multiplex PCR, yet TCRdb's version contains in-frame clones alone and is incomplete. Of about 350,000 clones listed, 85% to 95% are singletons.

The genes are TRBV19 and TRBJ1-5; D not certain. This TCR was sampled from a boy in the first two years of life with tuberous sclerosis and intractable seizures. The sample here was peripheral blood, taken approximately 5 months after surgery. CDR3 nucleotide sequence: TGTGCCAGTAGTATACTGGGAGATAGCAATCAGCCCCAGCATTTT. This sequence encodes CASSILGDSNQPQHF.